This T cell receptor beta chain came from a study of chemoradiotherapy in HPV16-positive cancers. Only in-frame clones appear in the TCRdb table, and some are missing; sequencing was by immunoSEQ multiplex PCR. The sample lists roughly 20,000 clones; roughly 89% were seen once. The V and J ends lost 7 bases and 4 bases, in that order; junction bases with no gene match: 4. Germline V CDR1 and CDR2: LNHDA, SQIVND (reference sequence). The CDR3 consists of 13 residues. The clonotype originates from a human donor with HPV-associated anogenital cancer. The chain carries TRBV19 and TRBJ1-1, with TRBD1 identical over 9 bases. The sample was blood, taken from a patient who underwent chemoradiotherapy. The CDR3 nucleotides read TGTGCCAGTAACAGGGGGCGGTTCACTGAAGCTTTCTTT. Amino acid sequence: CASNRGRFTEAFF.